The entry below gives a single T cell receptor beta chain sequence along with its context. This sample is part of a study of blood T cell repertoires in COVID-19. Study in general: Some COVID-19 samples were acute and others convalescent; all came from the United States, Italy and Spain.

How the authors handled the data: By means of reference gene primer amplification, nucleated cell counts were estimated. The table came from immunoSEQ multiplex PCR; TCRdb's copy has only in-frame clones and leaves some out. V and J calls and clone size are given by that table; D and trimming were obtained from the DNA. Of about 400,000 clones listed, around 87% are singletons. The germline V gene has CDR1 LGHDT and CDR2 YNNKEL (reference sequence). V lost 1 base, J lost 7 bases, and 10 bases lay in between. This CDR3 is built from 13 residues. Categorization into cohorts depended on clinical history that participants reported.

The source is a man aged 35 to 55 in a cohort exposed to, infected with or recovered from COVID-19 (not recorded which). The chain carries TRBV3-1 (or the pseudogene TRBV3-2) and TRBJ1-2; D remains ambiguous. The source material was PBMCs or T cells enriched from blood (not recorded which). CDR3 coding DNA: TGTGCCAGCAGCCAAGTGGTGGAGACTGGCTACACCTTC. Translation gives CASSQVVETGYTF.